This T cell receptor (beta chain) stems from a study of blood T cell repertoires in COVID-19. The CDR3 consists of 15 residues. Per the germline V gene, CDR1 is LNHDA and CDR2 is SQIVND (reference sequence). V gave up 7 bases and J gave up 0 bases; unmatched junction bases: 3. TCRdb's table, derived via immunoSEQ multiplex PCR, lists solely in-frame clones and lacks some. The sample consists of fewer than 90,000 clones, 84% of them appearing once. The chain has TRBV19 and TRBJ2-1; 10 bases match TRBD2. What was sequenced was peripheral blood. The clonotype was recovered from a man in his sixties or seventies with acute or convalescent COVID-19. The CDR3 loop reads CASKASGSSYNEQFF. The CDR3 DNA follows: TGTGCCAGTAAAGCTAGCGGGAGCTCCTACAATGAGCAGTTCTTC.